The rows below give T cell receptor beta chains drawn from one sample of a study of blood T cell repertoires in COVID-19. Profiled with immunoSEQ multiplex PCR; TCRdb holds only in-frame clones, not every one. The table lists approximately 360,000 clones, around 87% of them singletons. The sample comprised peripheral blood. The receptor set was obtained from a man younger than 35 with active or convalescent COVID-19. The CDR3 runs from the conserved cysteine through the conserved F or W. A D gene is named only where the DNA matches it firmly.

j_call: TRBJ1-1
v_call: TRBV4-2
cdr3_length: 15
d_call: TRBD1
cdr3_aa: CASSIRQGLNTEAFF

j_call: TRBJ2-7
v_call: TRBV4-1
cdr3_length: 14
d_call: -
cdr3_aa: CASSPIQGYYEQYF

j_call: TRBJ2-3
v_call: TRBV30
cdr3_length: 15
d_call: TRBD2
cdr3_aa: CAWSTSGRRSDTQYF

j_call: TRBJ1-1
v_call: TRBV5-4
cdr3_length: 15
d_call: -
cdr3_aa: CASSLEQVMNTEAFF

j_call: TRBJ2-2
v_call: TRBV29-1
cdr3_length: 17
d_call: -
cdr3_aa: CSVLKGNLALNTGELFF

j_call: TRBJ2-1
v_call: TRBV19
cdr3_length: 13
d_call: TRBD2
cdr3_aa: CASGLADYNEQFF

j_call: TRBJ2-3
v_call: TRBV2
cdr3_length: 13
d_call: -
cdr3_aa: CASGGSRTDTQYF

j_call: TRBJ2-2
v_call: TRBV7-6
cdr3_length: 17
d_call: -
cdr3_aa: CASSLVVKGGETGELFF

j_call: TRBJ1-5
v_call: TRBV28
cdr3_length: 15
d_call: -
cdr3_aa: CASSLGDFSNQPQHF

j_call: TRBJ1-5
v_call: TRBV5-6
cdr3_length: 14
d_call: -
cdr3_aa: CASSSYRGNQPQHF

j_call: TRBJ1-1
v_call: TRBV4-3
cdr3_length: 16
d_call: -
cdr3_aa: CASSQDRQVANTEAFF

j_call: TRBJ1-1
v_call: TRBV7-2
cdr3_length: 13
d_call: -
cdr3_aa: CASSSSVNTEAFF

j_call: TRBJ2-2
v_call: TRBV9
cdr3_length: 16
d_call: TRBD2
cdr3_aa: CASSVSGIASTGELFF

j_call: TRBJ2-7
v_call: TRBV7-2
cdr3_length: 16
d_call: -
cdr3_aa: CASSLAWARKNYEQYF

j_call: TRBJ1-5
v_call: TRBV28
cdr3_length: 18
d_call: -
cdr3_aa: CASRSGDLFRESNQPQHF

j_call: TRBJ1-2
v_call: TRBV19
cdr3_length: 16
d_call: -
cdr3_aa: CASSIPGDPANYGYTF

j_call: TRBJ2-7
v_call: TRBV7-3
cdr3_length: 16
d_call: -
cdr3_aa: CASSLTGGGSSYEQYF

j_call: TRBJ2-2
v_call: TRBV28
cdr3_length: 16
d_call: TRBD1
cdr3_aa: CASSQTGQGAGGELFF

j_call: TRBJ2-3
v_call: TRBV11-2
cdr3_length: 17
d_call: TRBD2
cdr3_aa: CASSPYPGGGITDTQYF

j_call: TRBJ1-1
v_call: TRBV5-4
cdr3_length: 15
d_call: -
cdr3_aa: CASSLAPGRSTEAFF

j_call: TRBJ1-1
v_call: TRBV19
cdr3_length: 12
d_call: TRBD1
cdr3_aa: CASSPGQPEAFF

j_call: TRBJ2-7
v_call: TRBV6-6
cdr3_length: 13
d_call: -
cdr3_aa: CASSSAGTYEQYF

j_call: TRBJ2-1
v_call: TRBV9
cdr3_length: 19
d_call: TRBD2
cdr3_aa: CASSVEAAGANHHYNEQFF

j_call: TRBJ1-4
v_call: TRBV9
cdr3_length: 15
d_call: -
cdr3_aa: CASSATGFTNEKLFF

j_call: TRBJ1-1
v_call: TRBV12-3/TRBV12-4
cdr3_length: 12
d_call: -
cdr3_aa: CASSFSNTEAFF

j_call: TRBJ1-2
v_call: TRBV18
cdr3_length: 15
d_call: TRBD1
cdr3_aa: CASSPGTGGSYGYTF

j_call: TRBJ2-7
v_call: TRBV4-3
cdr3_length: 17
d_call: -
cdr3_aa: CASSPNYLGQSSYEQYF

j_call: TRBJ1-1
v_call: TRBV7-9
cdr3_length: 15
d_call: TRBD1
cdr3_aa: CASSGRQGMDTEAFF

j_call: TRBJ2-1
v_call: TRBV9
cdr3_length: 17
d_call: TRBD2
cdr3_aa: CASSGITSGRALGEQFF

j_call: TRBJ2-7
v_call: TRBV4-3
cdr3_length: 15
d_call: TRBD1
cdr3_aa: CASSQGTGLYYEQYF

j_call: TRBJ2-1
v_call: TRBV28
cdr3_length: 16
d_call: TRBD1
cdr3_aa: CASSGLDRGGYNEQFF

j_call: TRBJ2-1
v_call: TRBV7-5
cdr3_length: 15
d_call: -
cdr3_aa: CARSLPLTSRHEQFF

j_call: TRBJ2-5
v_call: TRBV18
cdr3_length: 14
d_call: TRBD1
cdr3_aa: CASSPEGQRGTQYF

j_call: TRBJ1-4
v_call: TRBV5-1
cdr3_length: 15
d_call: -
cdr3_aa: CASSPDGGTNEKLFF

j_call: TRBJ1-1
v_call: TRBV7-8
cdr3_length: 14
d_call: -
cdr3_aa: CASSLALQGPEAFF

j_call: TRBJ2-2
v_call: TRBV9
cdr3_length: 15
d_call: -
cdr3_aa: CASSAPLSRTGELFF

j_call: TRBJ2-3
v_call: TRBV3-1/TRBV3-2
cdr3_length: 14
d_call: -
cdr3_aa: CASSPQQEPDTQYF

j_call: TRBJ1-6
v_call: TRBV5-5
cdr3_length: 15
d_call: -
cdr3_aa: CASSLVLSNNSPLHF

j_call: TRBJ1-1
v_call: TRBV28
cdr3_length: 13
d_call: -
cdr3_aa: CASGGYWNTEAFF

j_call: TRBJ2-7
v_call: TRBV25-1
cdr3_length: 15
d_call: TRBD1
cdr3_aa: CASSEYRDRGYEQYF

j_call: TRBJ2-5
v_call: TRBV24-1
cdr3_length: 15
d_call: TRBD1
cdr3_aa: CATSDRGQAWETQYF

j_call: TRBJ2-7
v_call: TRBV19
cdr3_length: 13
d_call: -
cdr3_aa: CASSIGHNYEQYF

j_call: TRBJ2-7
v_call: TRBV7-2
cdr3_length: 18
d_call: TRBD1
cdr3_aa: CASSFLDRGFVGADEQYF

j_call: TRBJ1-1
v_call: TRBV7-3
cdr3_length: 14
d_call: TRBD1
cdr3_aa: CASSSGQGHTEAFF

j_call: TRBJ2-7
v_call: TRBV28
cdr3_length: 13
d_call: TRBD1
cdr3_aa: CASSRDRLYEQYF

j_call: TRBJ2-3
v_call: TRBV24-1
cdr3_length: 18
d_call: TRBD2
cdr3_aa: CATSDFKASGAATDTQYF

j_call: TRBJ1-2
v_call: TRBV7-3
cdr3_length: 13
d_call: -
cdr3_aa: CASSLTTDYGYTF

j_call: TRBJ2-1
v_call: TRBV5-1
cdr3_length: 15
d_call: -
cdr3_aa: CASSLEAGSYNEQFF

j_call: TRBJ2-7
v_call: TRBV15
cdr3_length: 13
d_call: -
cdr3_aa: CATSRDLQFEQYF